This TCR beta chain was profiled in a study of CD8+ T cells in alopecia areata (dated by TCRdb to about 2018). As for the study more broadly: The treated patients, all with moderate-to-severe alopecia areata, were enrolled in an open-label pilot trial of oral tofacitinib given at 5 to 10 mg twice daily. Patients stayed on tofacitinib for 6 to 18 months and then had 6 months of follow-up off drug so that delayed response and recurrence could be assessed. Disease severity in treated patients was measured with the SALT score, which quantifies the percentage of affected scalp surface area. The study used high-throughput TCRbeta sequencing to examine T cell clonal expansion in alopecia areata, in both the C3H/HeJ mouse model and human patients. Scalp tissue and sorted CD4+ and CD8+ peripheral blood T cells from patchy and totalis/universalis alopecia areata patients and from healthy controls were covered by human TCRbeta sequencing. Tofacitinib-treated patients had biopsies at baseline and at 4 and 24 weeks of treatment, with a later scalp biopsy in several patients. Scalp clonality was compared among normal scalp (n=4), patchy alopecia areata scalp (n=8), and alopecia totalis/universalis scalp (n=8). RNA was obtained with the PAXgene miRNA kit for fixed scalp, the miRNeasy kit for PBMCs, and the RNeasy kit for mouse skin. TCRbeta CDR3 regions were amplified by immunoSEQ multiplex PCR using 35 Vbeta forward and 13 Jbeta reverse primers. Overall study results and their limits: During tofacitinib treatment, many expanded lesional clones remained in scalp and blood, and this persistence may partly explain relapse after treatment is stopped. Shared TCR sequences between patients were less evident than in mice, which may be partly attributable to HLA diversity in the patient population. Because the treated cohort was small and had only one nonresponder, larger studies are needed to examine links between baseline CD8+ expansion and response. With tofacitinib, both scalp clonality and the number of expanded CD8+ clones among the top 100 scalp clones went down significantly. Lesional scalp, especially in alopecia totalis/universalis, showed higher clonality and more expanded CD8+ clones than normal scalp, suggesting antigenic drive. Unlike mouse skin, where gammadelta T cells dominate, normal human skin contains resident alphabeta T cells that get sequenced too, which complicates analysis of the scalp TCR repertoire.

On this clone itself: Its antigen is currently not known. No per-base quality is available; no much larger clone lies one base away.

This sample's time point label indicates: 20 to 30 weeks on oral tofacitinib. The sample's treatment or condition label, decoded: oral pan-JAK inhibitor, 5-10 mg twice daily. Lesional scalp punch biopsies and peripheral blood were obtained from alopecia areata patients. PBMCs were isolated by density centrifugation and stained for CD3, CD4 and CD8, after which CD4+ and CD8+ T cells were sorted on a FACSAria. Library preparation was by the immunoSEQ multiplex PCR assay. To provide template for TCR sequencing, every sample had RNA extracted and reverse transcribed into cDNA. First-strand cDNA was synthesized with SuperScript III using a 2:1 mix of oligo-dT and random hexamers. A synthetic immune receptor repertoire was used to measure amplification bias, and any remaining bias was corrected computationally. The original methods were these. Raw reads were preprocessed to remove errors, and CDR3 was defined by IMGT conventions from the conserved cysteine to phenylalanine. To get clonality, Shannon entropy was normalized by log2 of the number of productive unique TCRs and the result was subtracted from 1. Whether each scalp clone was CD4 or CD8 was inferred by checking scalp TCRbeta sequences against the CD4 and CD8 repertoires from sorted blood. Not all clones reach the TCRdb copy of this immuneACCESS table, which keeps in-frame sequences only. Checked studies attribute under half of the gap to unresolved V genes and leave the rest unexplained. Clone size and V and J calls were adopted from that table, with D and trimming inferred from the DNA. The sample table records some 120,000 clones; about 59% of these occur just once. 9.5% to 15% of the sample is taken by the ten largest.

Sequenced material: CD8+ T cells sorted from blood, taken at week 24, from a patient treated with tofacitinib. The sequence was obtained from a human donor with alopecia areata.

DNA sequence: TGTGCCACCAGCAGAGATCGACACTACGAGCAGTACTTC. Protein translation: CATSRDRHYEQYF. The rearranged chain carries TRBV15 and TRBJ2-7; no D gene is confidently identified. CDR1 and CDR2, per the germline V gene (reference sequence), are LNHNV and YYDKDF. The germline ends are 6 bases apart after V is trimmed by 0 bases and J by 3 bases. The CDR3 contains 13 residues, cysteine and phenylalanine counted. Only the CDR3 region is kept as DNA, spanning 39 bases read in frame from base 1.